This entry is about one TCR beta chain. The antigen it recognizes is unknown. This record belongs to a study of T cell clusters in autoimmune cytopenias (dated by TCRdb to between 2018 and 2020). For the wider study: Among healthy donor controls, the mean age was approximately 52 years, the median age was roughly 63 years, and about half of the roughly 43 were female. The goal of the study was to find out whether patients with autoimmune cytopenia have a disease-specific immune repertoire signature that could be used as a blood-based biomarker. The comparison group for autoimmune hepatitis repertoires was about 20 healthy donors matched for age and sex. In autoimmune cytopenia patients, peripheral blood TRB and IGH repertoires were sequenced during active disease and over treatment follow-up, together with healthy, CLL and autoimmune hepatitis controls. Per sample, TRB sequencing gave a median depth of roughly 52,000 reads and a median of about 2,500 distinct TRB clonotypes. For primary cytopenia, 25 to 30 age-matched healthy donors were used as controls, and for secondary cytopenia, over 11 age-matched CLL patients were used as controls. Points the paper makes about the study in general: Almost three-fold more exclusive TRB clusters were observed in healthy donors than in active autoimmune hepatitis patients, consistent with an autoimmunity-wide signature. In the comparison of secondary cytopenia with CLL, no cluster-lack signature showed up, apparently because the dominant lymphoma-associated repertoire masked the signature. The T cell clusters were defined in silico only, and their functional role remained to be validated experimentally. A lack of physiological T cell clusters in primary autoimmune cytopenia patients was suggested by GLIPH, as 51 clusters were found to be exclusive to healthy donors versus approximately 17 exclusive to patients. Shifts in the TRB repertoire, including less even repertoires in secondary cytopenia and CLL, were mostly a reflection of lymphoma bias and not of autoimmunity.

The CDR3 starts with the cysteine, ends with the phenylalanine, and has 14 residues. Only the protein sequence is given. Multiplex PCR with a touch-down protocol amplified TRB rearrangements, with the TRB-A and TRB-B primer pools combined in a single tube. Illumina adapters and sample indices were added to the amplicons through two consecutive PCR reactions using Phusion HS II polymerase. After gel purification with the NucleoSpin Gel and PCR Clean-up kit, the amplicons were quantified by Qubit and checked for quality on an Agilent 2100 Bioanalyzer. Sequencing of the libraries was done on an Illumina MiSeq with paired-end, single-indexed, 600-cycle runs. For the original study's pipeline: TRB reads were aligned and assembled with MiXCR version 2.1.12 using the default MiXCR reference library. A clone was defined by each unique CDR3 nucleotide sequence, and analysis was restricted to productive sequences with at least two reads. To assess repertoire diversity, an R script computed alpha-parameterized diversity profiles (alpha 0 to 5), which included the Shannon (alpha 1) and Simpson (alpha 2) indices. The tcR package was used to compute combinatorial TRB VJ usage, which was then compared between cohorts by principal component analysis with ade4. GLIPH was used to cluster TCRbeta CDR3s in pairs of cohorts matched for age and read depth, and a Wilcoxon test was used to compare cluster frequencies. TCRdb reprocessed the sequencing reads and holds a single record per CDR3 protein sequence, with no DNA. It is TCRdb's table, rather than the study itself, that gives the V and J calls and clone size. This sample's table contains 11,000 or so distinct CDR3 sequences. Of the sample, around a quarter is held by the ten largest clones.

Each sample's TRB amplification started from around 230 ng of peripheral blood genomic DNA, which corresponds to some 36,000 genome equivalents. This same sample was also part of a study on T cell repertoires in aging, cancer and after chemotherapy. The second publication reports: Donors spanned six age groups from 30 or younger to 70 or older, with at least three individuals per group. TCR repertoires from healthy donor controls were recorded over periods of several months to years and showed clear clonal overlap between repeated samplings. In total, the full dataset held about 9.5 million TCR reads. Significantly lower blood TCR diversity and higher clonality were observed in untreated patients with hematological or solid cancers than in age-matched healthy donors. In healthy donors, the drop in TCR diversity with age came mainly from a loss of richness, whereas in cancer patients a loss of evenness also played a part. In both cancer cohorts, the median generation probability rose over the chemotherapy interval, which suggests that the repertoire was reconstituted through rebound thymic output. The authors noted that the repertoire data do not allow conclusions about immunological memory after chemotherapy. The study profiled peripheral blood TCR beta repertoires from healthy donors and cancer patients to examine immunoaging and T cell reconstitution after chemotherapy. Alongside some 96 healthy donors serving as a reference group, the cohort included over 200 cancer patients, of whom 94 had hematological cancers and fewer than 140 had solid cancers. MiXCR versions 2.12 and 3.0.5 were used to process TRB sequences. Shannon diversity, evenness, clonality (one minus evenness), and alpha-parameterized diversity profiles from alpha 0 to 5 were included as repertoire metrics. The IGoR algorithm was used to calculate generation probabilities of clones in the paired pre- and post-chemotherapy samples.

The sample consisted of peripheral blood. The chain is assembled from TRBV12-3 or TRBV12-4 and TRBJ2-3; TCRdb names TRBD1, which stays unverified in the absence of DNA. The clonotype comes from a human donor in good health. The CDR3: CASSSDRGLNTQYF.